Reported below is one TCR beta chain. Clones were read by immunoSEQ multiplex PCR, and TCRdb kept only the in-frame ones, dropping some. Found here are about 250,000 clones, around 83% of them singletons; the top ten hold roughly 5%. This sample stems from a study of blood T cell repertoires in COVID-19. Germline CDR1 reads SGHDN; CDR2 reads FVKESK. The CDR3 is 17 amino acids. J lost 6 bases, V lost 2 bases, and 11 bases had no gene match. The rearrangement links TRBV14 to TRBJ2-3; TRBD1 agrees at 10 bases. The sample taken for sequencing was peripheral blood. This clonotype originated in a man at least 80 years old with acute or convalescent COVID-19. The CDR3 loop reads CASSQYTGTGASDTQYF. The CDR3 region has the DNA TGTGCCAGCAGCCAATATACCGGGACAGGGGCTTCGGATACGCAGTATTTT.